This T cell receptor (beta chain) was documented in a study of identical twins. A remark on this clonotype: Its antigen is not known.

Regarding the study as a whole: Out-of-frame TCR alpha sharing in monozygotic twins exceeded recombination model predictions.

The V and J ends lost 6 bases and 1 base respectively, with 14 bases between them. There are 15 residues in the CDR3. Germline CDR1 and CDR2: MNHEY and SVGAGI. A universal primer site was incorporated via template switching, and the cDNA contained unique molecular identifiers. Each CDR3 protein gets one entry after TCRdb re-called the 5' RACE reads with MiXCR. The sample consists of approximately 600,000 distinct CDR3 sequences, approximately 9.6% of them appearing once. These data also featured in a second study, about yellow fever vaccine responses in identical twins.

The sequencing sample was made of PBMCs. The sequence was collected from a woman aged 18-30 years in good health. The chain joins TRBV6-5 to TRBJ2-3; D not resolved. In DNA, the CDR3 is TGTGCCAGCAGCATTAACCCTCAGGGCACAGATACGCAGTATTTT. Residues: CASSINPQGTDTQYF.